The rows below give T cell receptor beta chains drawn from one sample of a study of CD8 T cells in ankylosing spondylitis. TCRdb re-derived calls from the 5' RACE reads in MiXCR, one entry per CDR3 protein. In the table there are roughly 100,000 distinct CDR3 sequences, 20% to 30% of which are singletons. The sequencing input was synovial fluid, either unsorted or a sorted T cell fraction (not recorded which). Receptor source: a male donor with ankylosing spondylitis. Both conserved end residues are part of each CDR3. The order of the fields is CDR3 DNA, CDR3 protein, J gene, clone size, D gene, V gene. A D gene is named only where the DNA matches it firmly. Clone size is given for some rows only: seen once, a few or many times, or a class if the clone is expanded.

cdr3_nt: TGCAGTGCTCGTGTTAACAATGAGCAGTTCTTC
cdr3_aa: CSARVNNEQFF
j_call: TRBJ2-1
clone_size: .
d_call: .
v_call: TRBV20-1

cdr3_nt: TGTGCCAGCAGCTTAGCGAGAGATCAAGAGACCCAGTACTTC
cdr3_aa: CASSLARDQETQYF
j_call: TRBJ2-5
clone_size: .
d_call: .
v_call: TRBV7-9

cdr3_nt: TGTGCCAGCAGCCCAGGGGGCAGCAAAAACATTCAGTACTTC
cdr3_aa: CASSPGGSKNIQYF
j_call: TRBJ2-4
clone_size: many
d_call: TRBD1
v_call: TRBV7-2

cdr3_nt: TGTGCCAGCAGCCCTAGCGGAACGGGATTAAAGTATTTT
cdr3_aa: CASSPSGTGLKYF
j_call: TRBJ2-3
clone_size: many
d_call: TRBD2
v_call: TRBV28

cdr3_nt: TGTGCCAGCTCACCACCGTCGTATCGGCCTGACTCTGGAAACACCATATATTTT
cdr3_aa: CASSPPSYRPDSGNTIYF
j_call: TRBJ1-3
clone_size: many
d_call: .
v_call: TRBV18

cdr3_nt: TGTGCCAGCAGTTTAGGGACAAACTATGGCTACACCTTC
cdr3_aa: CASSLGTNYGYTF
j_call: TRBJ1-2
clone_size: .
d_call: .
v_call: TRBV12-3/TRBV12-4

cdr3_nt: TGTGCCAGCAGTTTGAACCTAGCGGGAGTCAATGAGCAGTTCTTC
cdr3_aa: CASSLNLAGVNEQFF
j_call: TRBJ2-1
clone_size: .
d_call: TRBD2
v_call: TRBV12-3/TRBV12-4

cdr3_nt: TGTGCCAGCAGCACGGGGACAGGGGGCGCTTTCTGGGAGCTGTTTTTT
cdr3_aa: CASSTGTGGAFWELFF
j_call: TRBJ2-2
clone_size: .
d_call: TRBD1
v_call: TRBV5-6

cdr3_nt: TGCAGTGCTAGGGTGCCGAACACCGGGGAGCTGTTTTTT
cdr3_aa: CSARVPNTGELFF
j_call: TRBJ2-2
clone_size: .
d_call: .
v_call: TRBV20-1

cdr3_nt: TGCGCCAGCAGCTCCCAGGTGGGAGGTGCCACAGATACGCAGTATTTT
cdr3_aa: CASSSQVGGATDTQYF
j_call: TRBJ2-3
clone_size: .
d_call: .
v_call: TRBV5-1

cdr3_nt: TGTGCCAGCAGCCTACAGGGTCCCCCTAGGTACTTC
cdr3_aa: CASSLQGPPRYF
j_call: TRBJ2-5
clone_size: .
d_call: .
v_call: TRBV6-1

cdr3_nt: TGTGCCAGCAGGGGGGCTGCTAACTATGGCTACACCTTC
cdr3_aa: CASRGAANYGYTF
j_call: TRBJ1-2
clone_size: .
d_call: .
v_call: TRBV2

cdr3_nt: TGTGCCACCAGTGATATGACTAGCGGAGTATACGAGCAGTACTTC
cdr3_aa: CATSDMTSGVYEQYF
j_call: TRBJ2-7
clone_size: .
d_call: TRBD2
v_call: TRBV24-1

cdr3_nt: TGTGCCAGCAGAAGGGGGCCCGGGGAGCTGTTTTTT
cdr3_aa: CASRRGPGELFF
j_call: TRBJ2-2
clone_size: .
d_call: TRBD1
v_call: TRBV2

cdr3_nt: TGTGCCATCGCTCCTCCTGGCACAGATACGCAGTATTTT
cdr3_aa: CAIAPPGTDTQYF
j_call: TRBJ2-3
clone_size: few
d_call: .
v_call: TRBV10-3

cdr3_nt: TGTGCCAGCAGTGAAGTTCTACAGGTCTATGGCTACACCTTC
cdr3_aa: CASSEVLQVYGYTF
j_call: TRBJ1-2
clone_size: many
d_call: .
v_call: TRBV2

cdr3_nt: TGCAGCGGGGCCGGGACAGGGAGGGGGGGCAAATACAATGAGCAGTTCTTC
cdr3_aa: CSGAGTGRGGKYNEQFF
j_call: TRBJ2-1
clone_size: .
d_call: TRBD1
v_call: TRBV29-1

cdr3_nt: TGCGCCAGCAGCTGGGATGGACAGGATACGCAGTATTTT
cdr3_aa: CASSWDGQDTQYF
j_call: TRBJ2-3
clone_size: many
d_call: .
v_call: TRBV5-1

cdr3_nt: TGTGCCAGCAGCTTAGGTCACTCTGGAAACACCATATATTTT
cdr3_aa: CASSLGHSGNTIYF
j_call: TRBJ1-3
clone_size: .
d_call: .
v_call: TRBV7-2

cdr3_nt: TGTGCCAGCAGCTTTGACCGGGGTGGCGGGGAGCTGTTTTTT
cdr3_aa: CASSFDRGGGELFF
j_call: TRBJ2-2
clone_size: .
d_call: .
v_call: TRBV5-6

cdr3_nt: TGTGCCAGCACAAGGAGAGAGAACACTGAAGCTTTCTTT
cdr3_aa: CASTRRENTEAFF
j_call: TRBJ1-1
clone_size: few
d_call: .
v_call: TRBV12-3/TRBV12-4

cdr3_nt: TGTGCCAGCTCCCGGGGGGGCAGGGTGAACACTGAAGCTTTCTTT
cdr3_aa: CASSRGGRVNTEAFF
j_call: TRBJ1-1
clone_size: .
d_call: .
v_call: TRBV5-6

cdr3_nt: TGTGCCAGCAGTCCCGGAGGGGCGACGCACACTGAAGCTTTCTTT
cdr3_aa: CASSPGGATHTEAFF
j_call: TRBJ1-1
clone_size: few
d_call: .
v_call: TRBV11-3

cdr3_nt: TGTGCCAGCAGCCAAGTTGGAACTAATGAAAAACTGTTTTTT
cdr3_aa: CASSQVGTNEKLFF
j_call: TRBJ1-4
clone_size: .
d_call: .
v_call: TRBV4-2